Listed below are T cell receptor beta chains from one sample, sequenced in a study of identical twins. Each CDR3 protein is one row after TCRdb ran MiXCR on the 5' RACE reads. Here the sample spans 250,000 to 300,000 distinct CDR3 sequences, less than 9.5% being singletons. These records were also assigned to another study, of yellow fever vaccine responses in identical twins.

Sequencing was carried out using CD8+ T cells sorted from blood. These receptor sequences come from a woman between 18 and 30 years old in good health. Both conserved end residues are part of each CDR3. The D gene is left open where the match is weak. Clone size is stated in some rows and not others, as once, few, many or a class when expanded.

size: .; D: TRBD1; J: TRBJ2-7; V: TRBV5-1; DNA: TGCGCCAGCAGCGACAGGGTCCTACGTCCATACGAGCAGTACTTC; CDR3: CASSDRVLRPYEQYF
size: few; D: TRBD2; J: TRBJ2-3; V: TRBV3-1; DNA: TGTGCCAGCAGCCAAAAGAACATAGCGGGGGACACAGATACGCAGTATTTT; CDR3: CASSQKNIAGDTDTQYF
size: many; D: .; J: TRBJ2-7; V: TRBV12-3/TRBV12-4; DNA: TGTGCCAGCAGTTTTTACTGGTACGAGCAGTACTTC; CDR3: CASSFYWYEQYF
size: few; D: TRBD1; J: TRBJ2-1; V: TRBV27; DNA: TGTGCCAGTGTGGGGGACAGGGCCGATGAGCAGTTCTTC; CDR3: CASVGDRADEQFF
size: .; D: .; J: TRBJ2-2; V: TRBV5-4; DNA: TGTGCCAGCTTTTATTCGAACACCGGGGAGCTGTTTTTT; CDR3: CASFYSNTGELFF
size: few; D: .; J: TRBJ2-5; V: TRBV10-1; DNA: TGCGCCAGAACCTCCTTCCGGGGAATGGGAGAGACCCAGTACTTC; CDR3: CARTSFRGMGETQYF
size: few; D: TRBD2; J: TRBJ2-7; V: TRBV27; DNA: TGTGCCAGCAGTCCTTGGGGGGCTAGCGGGAGCGAACCCTACGAGCAGTACTTC; CDR3: CASSPWGASGSEPYEQYF
size: few; D: .; J: TRBJ2-1; V: TRBV20-1; DNA: TGCAGTGCTAACAGTGAACAGGCCGGCTCCTACAATGAGCAGTTCTTC; CDR3: CSANSEQAGSYNEQFF
size: once; D: .; J: TRBJ2-1; V: TRBV9; DNA: TGTGCCAGCAGCCCATCCGGGACGCACTACAATGAGCAGTTCTTC; CDR3: CASSPSGTHYNEQFF
size: many; D: .; J: TRBJ2-5; V: TRBV29-1; DNA: TGCAGCGTTGAATGGGCCTTAACTCAAGAGACCCAGTACTTC; CDR3: CSVEWALTQETQYF
size: .; D: .; J: TRBJ1-1; V: TRBV5-8; DNA: TGTGCCAGCAACGATCGTCTTCGGGGGGTCACTGAAGCTTTCTTT; CDR3: CASNDRLRGVTEAFF
size: .; D: TRBD1; J: TRBJ2-1; V: TRBV6-2/TRBV6-3; DNA: TGTGCCAGCAGGGGGACAGAGATTTTCAATGAGCAGTTCTTC; CDR3: CASRGTEIFNEQFF
size: many; D: .; J: TRBJ1-3; V: TRBV4-2; DNA: TGTGCCAGCAGCCAAATTCCGGCGTCTGGAAACACCATATATTTT; CDR3: CASSQIPASGNTIYF
size: few; D: .; J: TRBJ2-7; V: TRBV11-1; DNA: TGTGCCAGCAGCTCCTCGTATGGGTCCCCATCCGGGGGACCCTACGAGCAGTACTTC; CDR3: CASSSSYGSPSGGPYEQYF
size: few; D: .; J: TRBJ1-2; V: TRBV7-2; DNA: TGTGCCAGCAGCTTAGGGGATACTAACTATGGCTACACCTTC; CDR3: CASSLGDTNYGYTF
size: few; D: .; J: TRBJ2-1; V: TRBV10-3; DNA: TGTGCCATCAATTCCCCAGGGGTTCCTTTAAATGAGCAGTTCTTC; CDR3: CAINSPGVPLNEQFF
size: few; D: TRBD2; J: TRBJ2-5; V: TRBV7-9; DNA: TGTGCCAGCAGCTTAATTCTAGCGGGAGGAGAAGAGACCCAGTACTTC; CDR3: CASSLILAGGEETQYF
size: few; D: .; J: TRBJ2-6; V: TRBV6-5; DNA: TGTGCCAGCAGTTACGAGTTCTCTGGGGCCAACGTCCTGACTTTC; CDR3: CASSYEFSGANVLTF
size: few; D: .; J: TRBJ2-2; V: TRBV4-3; DNA: TGCGCCAGCAGCCCAGGTGACGAGGTCGGGGAGCTGTTTTTT; CDR3: CASSPGDEVGELFF
size: few; D: .; J: TRBJ2-1; V: TRBV15; DNA: TGTGCCACCAGCAGGCCGAGGGAGGGGGTCTCCTACAATGAGCAGTTCTTC; CDR3: CATSRPREGVSYNEQFF
size: few; D: .; J: TRBJ1-4; V: TRBV7-3; DNA: TGTGCCAGCAGCTTAAATGCGGAGGAAAAACTGTTTTTT; CDR3: CASSLNAEEKLFF
size: .; D: .; J: TRBJ1-5; V: TRBV10-3; DNA: TGTGCCACACAGGGCGGGCTCAATCAGCCCCAGCATTTT; CDR3: CATQGGLNQPQHF
size: many; D: .; J: TRBJ2-3; V: TRBV20-1; DNA: TGCAGTGCTAGAGATCCTAGCCGCACAGATACGCAGTATTTT; CDR3: CSARDPSRTDTQYF
size: many; D: .; J: TRBJ2-6; V: TRBV29-1; DNA: TGCAGCGTCATACAGGACTCTGGGGCCAACGTCCTGACTTTC; CDR3: CSVIQDSGANVLTF
size: many; D: TRBD2; J: TRBJ2-2; V: TRBV18; DNA: TGTGCCAGCTCACCAGCAGCGGGACTAGCCACCGGGGAGCTGTTTTTT; CDR3: CASSPAAGLATGELFF